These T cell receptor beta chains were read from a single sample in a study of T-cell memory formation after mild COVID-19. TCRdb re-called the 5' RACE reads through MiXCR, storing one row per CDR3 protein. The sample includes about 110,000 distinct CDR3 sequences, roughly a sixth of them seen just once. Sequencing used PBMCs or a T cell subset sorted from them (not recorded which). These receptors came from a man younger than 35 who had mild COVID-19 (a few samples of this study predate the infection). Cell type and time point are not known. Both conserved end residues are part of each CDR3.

CDR3 protein: CSASPLADTQYF
V gene: TRBV20-1

CDR3 protein: CSDMTGGSKTQYF
V gene: TRBV29-1

CDR3 protein: CASSQGLGYTF
V gene: TRBV4-1

CDR3 protein: CSARETDRGSSEAFF
V gene: TRBV20-1

CDR3 protein: CASSPGGNSGANVLTF
V gene: TRBV11-2

CDR3 protein: CASLWNRGGKPLHF
V gene: TRBV6-1

CDR3 protein: CSARSWGLSTDTQYF
V gene: TRBV20-1

CDR3 protein: CASSVESTAGETQYF
V gene: TRBV2

CDR3 protein: CASSGRTTEETQYF
V gene: TRBV6-1

CDR3 protein: CASSPWNEQFF
V gene: TRBV7-8

CDR3 protein: CASSDLLAGGLTGELFF
V gene: TRBV6-2/TRBV6-3

CDR3 protein: CASSQDPTGSSRNEQFF
V gene: TRBV4-1

CDR3 protein: CASRATGADGYTF
V gene: TRBV7-9

CDR3 protein: CASSYSGGTPNTQYF
V gene: TRBV6-5

CDR3 protein: CASSESVRGRPGVATNEKLFF
V gene: TRBV25-1

CDR3 protein: CASSLRLSDLNEQFF
V gene: TRBV5-1

CDR3 protein: CASSRGDGTGELFF
V gene: TRBV6-2/TRBV6-3

CDR3 protein: CASTLVVHSYEQYF
V gene: TRBV5-5

CDR3 protein: CASSWGPLYGYTF
V gene: TRBV7-8

CDR3 protein: CASSRDYGYTF
V gene: TRBV9

CDR3 protein: CSFEFGSTDTQYF
V gene: TRBV29-1

CDR3 protein: CASSPLHSGGRTDTQYF
V gene: TRBV18

CDR3 protein: CASSQVLRGARNSPLHF
V gene: TRBV4-1

CDR3 protein: CASSLREIETQYF
V gene: TRBV7-2

CDR3 protein: CASSLGAASYNEQFF
V gene: TRBV5-1

CDR3 protein: CASRRTGGRAFF
V gene: TRBV27

CDR3 protein: CASSERGANEQFF
V gene: TRBV2

CDR3 protein: CAIRPGQANTEAFF
V gene: TRBV10-3

CDR3 protein: CASSLVVSYEQYF
V gene: TRBV7-2

CDR3 protein: CASSGGQVQPQHF
V gene: TRBV5-1

CDR3 protein: CASSESTRGTQYF
V gene: TRBV10-1

CDR3 protein: CASSMGLAGVGETQYF
V gene: TRBV7-2

CDR3 protein: CASKLTGAATGQPQHF
V gene: TRBV6-5

CDR3 protein: CSARVGGIQYF
V gene: TRBV20-1

CDR3 protein: CASSNAGTSTDTQYF
V gene: TRBV5-1

CDR3 protein: CASSYRLRGAYNEQFF
V gene: TRBV6-2/TRBV6-3

CDR3 protein: CASSPSGTRGSNEQFF
V gene: TRBV4-3

CDR3 protein: CASSYRLHSNQPQHF
V gene: TRBV7-2

CDR3 protein: CASSVGGQINSPLHF
V gene: TRBV9

CDR3 protein: CASARGADYGYTF
V gene: TRBV6-2/TRBV6-3

CDR3 protein: CASSNPGGVGYTF
V gene: TRBV6-5

CDR3 protein: CASSEEWYPVVYF
V gene: TRBV2

CDR3 protein: CASSEGSNQPQHF
V gene: TRBV7-9

CDR3 protein: CASTQQNEAFF
V gene: TRBV6-2/TRBV6-3

CDR3 protein: CASSARDRGYGYTF
V gene: TRBV7-2

CDR3 protein: CASSPDRGRGETQYF
V gene: TRBV5-4

CDR3 protein: CASSYTGHNTGELFF
V gene: TRBV6-5

CDR3 protein: CASSLGAADTQYF
V gene: TRBV7-2

CDR3 protein: CATSWDPGVAGELFF
V gene: TRBV15

CDR3 protein: CASSQERGEQFF
V gene: TRBV4-1

CDR3 protein: CASSYSGSGNTIYF
V gene: TRBV5-5

CDR3 protein: CASSRTGSSSYEQYF
V gene: TRBV12-3/TRBV12-4

CDR3 protein: CASSESSSRPAGTQYF
V gene: TRBV10-2